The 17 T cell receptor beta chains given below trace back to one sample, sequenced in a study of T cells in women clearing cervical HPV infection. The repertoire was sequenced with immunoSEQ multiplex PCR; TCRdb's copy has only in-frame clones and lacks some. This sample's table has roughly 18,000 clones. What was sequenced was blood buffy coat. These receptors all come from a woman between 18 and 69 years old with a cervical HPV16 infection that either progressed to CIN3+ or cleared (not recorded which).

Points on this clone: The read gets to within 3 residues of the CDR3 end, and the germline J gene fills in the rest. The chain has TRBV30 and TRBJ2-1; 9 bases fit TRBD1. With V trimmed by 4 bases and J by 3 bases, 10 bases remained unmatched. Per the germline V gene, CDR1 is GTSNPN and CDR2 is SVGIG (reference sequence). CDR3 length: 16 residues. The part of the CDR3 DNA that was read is TGTGCCTGGAAGGGGGACAGGGAGCGGTTCTACAATGAG. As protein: CAWKGDRERFYNE. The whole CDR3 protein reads CAWKGDRERFYNEQFF.

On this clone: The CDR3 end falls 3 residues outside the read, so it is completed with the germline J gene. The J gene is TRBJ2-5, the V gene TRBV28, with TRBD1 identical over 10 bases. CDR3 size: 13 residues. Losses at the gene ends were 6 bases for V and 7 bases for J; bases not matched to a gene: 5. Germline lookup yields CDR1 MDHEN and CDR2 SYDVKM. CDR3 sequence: CASRDRGERTQYF. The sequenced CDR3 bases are TGTGCCAGCAGGGACAGGGGGGAACGGACC.

The sequenced part of the CDR3 DNA is TGTGCCAGCAGCCTACGACTTCCCCGGTACCAAGAGACC. Its translation: CASSLRLPRYQET. The CDR3 as a whole reads CASSLRLPRYQETQYF. J is TRBJ2-5 and V is TRBV14; D unresolved. The CDR3 end falls 3 residues outside the read, so it is completed with the germline J gene. This CDR3 has 16 residues. The V end lost 4 bases, the J end lost 0 bases, and 15 bases lay between the germline ends. Germline CDR1 and CDR2: SGHDN and FVKESK.

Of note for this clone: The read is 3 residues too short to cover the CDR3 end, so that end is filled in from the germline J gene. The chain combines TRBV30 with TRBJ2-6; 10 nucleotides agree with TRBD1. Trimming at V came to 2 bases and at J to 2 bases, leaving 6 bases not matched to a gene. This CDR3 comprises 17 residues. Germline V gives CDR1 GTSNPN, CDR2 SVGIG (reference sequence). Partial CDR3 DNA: TGTGCCTGGAGTTGGGACAGGGGATCGCCTGGGGCCAACGTC. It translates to CAWSWDRGSPGANV. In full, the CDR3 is CAWSWDRGSPGANVLTF.

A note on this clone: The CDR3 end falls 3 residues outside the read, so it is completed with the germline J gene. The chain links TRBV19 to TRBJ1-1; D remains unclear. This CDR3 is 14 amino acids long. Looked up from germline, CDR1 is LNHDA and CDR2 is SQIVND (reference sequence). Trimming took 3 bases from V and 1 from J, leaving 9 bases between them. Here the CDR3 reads CASSMLAGNTEAFF. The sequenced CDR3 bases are TGTGCCAGTAGTATGCTGGCAGGGAACACTGAA.

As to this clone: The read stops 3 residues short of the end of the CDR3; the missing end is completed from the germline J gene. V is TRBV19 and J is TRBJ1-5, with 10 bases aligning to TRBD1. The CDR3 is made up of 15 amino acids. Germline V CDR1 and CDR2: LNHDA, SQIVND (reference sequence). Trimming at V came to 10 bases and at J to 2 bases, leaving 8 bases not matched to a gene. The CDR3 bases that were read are TGTGCCACTCACCGGGACAGGGGAGGCAATCAGCCC. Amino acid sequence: CATHRDRGGNQP. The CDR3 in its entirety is CATHRDRGGNQPQHF.

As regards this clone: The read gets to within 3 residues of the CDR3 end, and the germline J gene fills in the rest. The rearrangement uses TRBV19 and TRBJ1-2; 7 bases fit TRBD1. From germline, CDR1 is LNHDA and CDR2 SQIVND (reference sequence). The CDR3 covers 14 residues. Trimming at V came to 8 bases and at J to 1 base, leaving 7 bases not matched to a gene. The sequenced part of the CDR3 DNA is TGTGCCAGTTTAAACAGGGGCTATAACTATGGC. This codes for CASLNRGYNYG. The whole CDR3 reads CASLNRGYNYGYTF.

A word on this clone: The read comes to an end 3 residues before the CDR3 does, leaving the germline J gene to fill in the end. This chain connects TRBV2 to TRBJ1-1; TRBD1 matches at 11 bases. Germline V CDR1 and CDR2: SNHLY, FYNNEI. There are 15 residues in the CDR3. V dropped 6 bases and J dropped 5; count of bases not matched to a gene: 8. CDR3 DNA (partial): TGTGCCAGCAGCTCCGGAGGGACAGGGGGAACTGAA. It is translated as CASSSGGTGGTE. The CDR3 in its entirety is CASSSGGTGGTEAFF.

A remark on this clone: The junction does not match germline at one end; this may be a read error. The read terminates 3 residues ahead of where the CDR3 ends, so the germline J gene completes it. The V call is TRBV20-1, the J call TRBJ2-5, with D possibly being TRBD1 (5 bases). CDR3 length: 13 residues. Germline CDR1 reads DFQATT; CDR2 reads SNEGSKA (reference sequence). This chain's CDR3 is CSGKTAYQGTQYF. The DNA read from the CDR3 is TGCAGTGGAAAGACAGCGTATCAAGGGACC.

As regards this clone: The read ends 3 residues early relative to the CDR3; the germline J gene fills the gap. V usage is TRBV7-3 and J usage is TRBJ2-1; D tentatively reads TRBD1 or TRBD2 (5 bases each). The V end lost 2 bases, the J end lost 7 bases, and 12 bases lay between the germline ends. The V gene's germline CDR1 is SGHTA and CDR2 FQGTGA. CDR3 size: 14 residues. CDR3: CASSLEGFGNEQFF. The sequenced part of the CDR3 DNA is TGTGCCAGCAGCTTAGAGGGGTTTGGAAATGAG.

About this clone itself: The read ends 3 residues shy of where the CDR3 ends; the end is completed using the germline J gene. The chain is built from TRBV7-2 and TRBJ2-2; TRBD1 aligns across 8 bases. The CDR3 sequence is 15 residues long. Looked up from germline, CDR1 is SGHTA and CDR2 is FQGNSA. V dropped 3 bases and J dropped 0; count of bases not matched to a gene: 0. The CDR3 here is CASSLGQANTGELFF. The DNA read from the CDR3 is TGTGCCAGCAGCTTGGGACAGGCGAACACCGGGGAG.

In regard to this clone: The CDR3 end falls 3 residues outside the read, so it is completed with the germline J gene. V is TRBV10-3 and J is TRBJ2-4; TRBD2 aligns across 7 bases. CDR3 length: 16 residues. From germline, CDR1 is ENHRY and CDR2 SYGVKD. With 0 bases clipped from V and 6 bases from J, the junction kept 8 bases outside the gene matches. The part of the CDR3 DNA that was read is TGTGCCATCAGTGAGTCTCCCCCCTGGGGGGGAAACATT. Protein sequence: CAISESPPWGGNI. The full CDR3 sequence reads CAISESPPWGGNIQYF.

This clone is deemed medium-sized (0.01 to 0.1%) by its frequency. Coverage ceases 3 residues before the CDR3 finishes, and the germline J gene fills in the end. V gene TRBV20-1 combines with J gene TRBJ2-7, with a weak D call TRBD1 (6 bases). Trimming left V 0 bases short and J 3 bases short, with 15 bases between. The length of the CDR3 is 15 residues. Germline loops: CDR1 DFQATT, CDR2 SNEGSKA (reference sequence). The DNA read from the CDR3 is TGCAGTGCTAGAGATCTGACAGGCCAAGTCTACGAG. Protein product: CSARDLTGQVYE. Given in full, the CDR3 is CSARDLTGQVYEQYF.

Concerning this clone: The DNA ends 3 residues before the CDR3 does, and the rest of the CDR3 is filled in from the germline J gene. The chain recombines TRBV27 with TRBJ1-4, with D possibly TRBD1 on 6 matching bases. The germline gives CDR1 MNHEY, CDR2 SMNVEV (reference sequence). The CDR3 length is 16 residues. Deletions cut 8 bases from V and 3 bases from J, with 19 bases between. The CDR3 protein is CASRHEQGQPNEKLFF. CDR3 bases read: TGTGCCAGCCGTCATGAACAGGGACAACCTAATGAAAAA. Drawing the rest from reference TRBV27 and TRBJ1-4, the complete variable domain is EAQVTQNPRYLITVTGKKLTVTCSQNMNHEYMSWYRQDPGLGLRQIYYSMNVEVTDKGDVPEGYKVSRKEKRNFPLILESPSPNQTSLYFCASRHEQGQPNEKLFFGSGTQLSVL.

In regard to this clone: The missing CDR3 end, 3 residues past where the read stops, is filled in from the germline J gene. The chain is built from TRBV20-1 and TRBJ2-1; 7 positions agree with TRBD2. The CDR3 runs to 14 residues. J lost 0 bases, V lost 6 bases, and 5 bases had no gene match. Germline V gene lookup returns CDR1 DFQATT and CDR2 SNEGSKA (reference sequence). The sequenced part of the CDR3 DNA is TGCAGTGCCAGCGGGGTAAGCTCCTACAATGAG. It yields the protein CSASGVSSYNE. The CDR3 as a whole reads CSASGVSSYNEQFF.

CDR3 sequence reads: CASSLGDSGTEAFF. Partial CDR3 DNA: TGTGCCAGCTCACTCGGGGACAGCGGAACTGAA. J is TRBJ1-1 and V is TRBV18; TRBD1 aligns across 7 bases. The read falls 3 residues short of the CDR3 end, and the missing part is taken from the germline J gene. This CDR3 is built from 14 residues. Germline V CDR1 and CDR2: KGHSH, LQKENI. The V gene end was trimmed by 4 bases and the J gene end by 5 bases; junction bases not matched to a gene: 7.

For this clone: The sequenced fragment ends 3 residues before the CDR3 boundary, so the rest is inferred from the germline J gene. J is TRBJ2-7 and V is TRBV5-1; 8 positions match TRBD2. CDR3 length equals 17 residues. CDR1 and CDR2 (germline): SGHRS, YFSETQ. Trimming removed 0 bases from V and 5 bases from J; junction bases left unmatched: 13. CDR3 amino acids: CASSLAGGGARLNEQYF. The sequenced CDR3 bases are TGCGCCAGCAGCTTGGCGGGAGGGGGGGCGCGTTTGAACGAG.